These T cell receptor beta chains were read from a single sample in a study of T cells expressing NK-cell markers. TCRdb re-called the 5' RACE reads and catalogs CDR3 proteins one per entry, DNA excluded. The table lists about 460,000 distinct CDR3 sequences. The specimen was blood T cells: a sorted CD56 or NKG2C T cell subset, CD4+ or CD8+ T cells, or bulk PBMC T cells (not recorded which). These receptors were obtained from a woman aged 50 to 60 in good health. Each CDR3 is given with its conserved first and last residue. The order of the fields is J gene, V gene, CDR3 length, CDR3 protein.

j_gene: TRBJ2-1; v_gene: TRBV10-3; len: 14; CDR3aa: CAINRAGVENEQFF
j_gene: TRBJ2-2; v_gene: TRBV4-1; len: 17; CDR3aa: CASTASGSIANTGELFF
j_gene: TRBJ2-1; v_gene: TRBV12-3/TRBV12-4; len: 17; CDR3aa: CASSTDRDRGLYNEQFF
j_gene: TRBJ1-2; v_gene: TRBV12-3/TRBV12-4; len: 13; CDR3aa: CASSFQMAAGYTF
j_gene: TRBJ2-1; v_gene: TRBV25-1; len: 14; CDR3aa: CASSEGPSYNEQFF
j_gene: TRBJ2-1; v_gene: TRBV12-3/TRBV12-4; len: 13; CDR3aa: CASSRWTGYEQFF
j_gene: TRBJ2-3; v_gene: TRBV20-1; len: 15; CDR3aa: CSARAGTGGTDTQYF
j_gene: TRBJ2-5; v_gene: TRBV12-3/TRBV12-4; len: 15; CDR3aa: CASSKLGQGSETQYF
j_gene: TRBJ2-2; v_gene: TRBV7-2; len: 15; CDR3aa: CASSRGLASTGELFF
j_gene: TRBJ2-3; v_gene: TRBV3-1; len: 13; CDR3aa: CASSQGERHTQYF
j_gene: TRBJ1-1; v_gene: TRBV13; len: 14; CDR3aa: CASSSLLDGDEAFF
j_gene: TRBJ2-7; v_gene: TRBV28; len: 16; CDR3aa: CASRPGSGTGSHEQYF
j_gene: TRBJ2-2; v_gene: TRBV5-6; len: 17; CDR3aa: CASSLPRQGLNTGELFF
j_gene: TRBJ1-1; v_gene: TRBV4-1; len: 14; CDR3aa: CASSLRQSNTEAFF
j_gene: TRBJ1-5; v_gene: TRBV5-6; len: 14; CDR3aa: CASSTGAEKQPQHF
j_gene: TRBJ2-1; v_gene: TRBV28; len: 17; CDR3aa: CASRKTKGRSEENEQFF
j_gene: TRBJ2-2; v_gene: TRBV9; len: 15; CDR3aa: CASSTQTGRTGELFF
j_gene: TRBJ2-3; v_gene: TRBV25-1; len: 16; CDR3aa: CASSNPTLHDTDTQYF
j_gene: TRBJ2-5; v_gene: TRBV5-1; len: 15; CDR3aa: CASSPQGGFPETQYF
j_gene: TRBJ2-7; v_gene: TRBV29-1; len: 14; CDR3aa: CSVVFIGGSYEQYF
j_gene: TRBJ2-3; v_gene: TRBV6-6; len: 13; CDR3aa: CASSYSISNTQYF
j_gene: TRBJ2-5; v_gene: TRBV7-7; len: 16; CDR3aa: CASSLSFSGGQETQYF
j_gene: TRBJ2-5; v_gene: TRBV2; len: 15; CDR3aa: CASSEGQGRAETQYF
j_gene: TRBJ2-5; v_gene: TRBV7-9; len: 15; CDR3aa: CASSLQDRGEETQYF
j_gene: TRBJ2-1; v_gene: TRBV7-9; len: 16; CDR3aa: CASSLDGTGGRDEQFF
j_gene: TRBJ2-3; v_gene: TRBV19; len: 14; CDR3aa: CASRGRGLTDTQYF
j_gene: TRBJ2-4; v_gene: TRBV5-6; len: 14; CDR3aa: CASSFQGGGYIQYF
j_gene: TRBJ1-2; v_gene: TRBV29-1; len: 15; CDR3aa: CSVWGWRQVSLGYTF
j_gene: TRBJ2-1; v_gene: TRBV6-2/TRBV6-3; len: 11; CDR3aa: CASSPGTSNFF